Shown below are 23 T cell receptor beta chains from a single sample sequenced in a study of blood T cells in healthy people across ages. For the second PCR, which ran for about 6 to 11 cycles, a sample-barcoded 5' primer and a J-beta primer mix were used. TCRdb reprocessed the 5' RACE reads with MiXCR, giving one entry per CDR3 protein. The sample consists of 600,000 or so distinct CDR3 sequences, about 30% of them appearing once. The sequenced sample was blood. The receptors were gathered from a woman of 80 years or more in good health.

This clonotype occurred many times. The chain employs TRBV3-1 and TRBJ1-6, with D maybe TRBD1 (5 bases). Trimming removed 3 bases at V and 11 bases at J, with 14 bases between. Germline CDR1 is LGHDT and CDR2 is YNNKEL (reference sequence). There are 14 residues in the CDR3. The CDR3, as DNA: TGTGCCAGCAGCCAGGGCAGGGTTCGAGCACCCCTCCACTTT. It is translated as CASSQGRVRAPLHF.

The genes are TRBV25-1 and TRBJ2-5; 9 nucleotides line up with TRBD2. Germline CDR1 MGHDK, CDR2 SYGVNS. The length of the CDR3 is 17 residues. Trimming took 5 bases from V and 11 from J; bases not matched to a gene: 21. The CDR3 nucleotides are TGTGCCAGCAGTTACGAGCGGGGGGTTTCCCATACAAATGAGCAGTACTTC. This codes for CASSYERGVSHTNEQYF.

The table lists this clonotype with many counts. The genes are TRBV5-1 and TRBJ1-2; 7 bases fit TRBD1. Per the germline V gene, CDR1 is SGHRS and CDR2 is YFSETQ. This CDR3 has 14 residues. The V and J ends lost 4 bases and 4 bases, in that order; junction bases with no gene match: 7. The CDR3 bases are TGCGCCAGCAGCCCAGAGGGGGCTGGCTATGGCTACACCTTC. Translated, it gives CASSPEGAGYGYTF.

The genes are TRBV27 and TRBJ1-2; D is possibly TRBD1 (5 bases). The CDR3 extends over 14 amino acids. In germline, CDR1 is MNHEY, CDR2 SMNVEV (reference sequence). Trimming removed 4 bases from V and 1 base from J, with 10 bases in between. CDR3 in amino acids: CASSSGMGNYGYTF. The CDR3 region has the DNA TGTGCCAGCAGTTCAGGGATGGGTAACTATGGCTACACCTTC.

Remarks on this clonotype: At one of its ends the junction is not consistent with the germline gene, which may arise from a read error. This rearrangement joins TRBV15 to TRBJ1-4; D is uncertain. The CDR3 covers 13 residues. CDR1 and CDR2 from the germline V gene are LNHNV and YYDKDF (reference sequence). CDR3 sequence (DNA): TGTGCCACCATGGCAGGAACTAATGAAAAACGGTTTTTT. Protein product: CATMAGTNEKRFF.

For this clonotype: An end of the junction does not agree with germline; a read error may underlie this. V gene TRBV11-2 combines with J gene TRBJ2-2; D unresolved. CDR1 is SGHAT, CDR2 FQNNGV, per germline. The CDR3 sequence is 13 residues long. The CDR3 loop is CVSSWSSAGELFF. The CDR3 coding sequence is TGTGTCAGCAGCTGGAGTTCTGCCGGGGAGCTGTTTTTT.

This clonotype was observed at least ten times. The chain combines TRBV20-1 with TRBJ2-7; 10 positions match TRBD2. CDR1 and CDR2 (germline): DFQATT, SNEGSKA (reference sequence). The CDR3 consists of 14 residues. Trimming took 2 bases from V and 2 from J; bases not matched to a gene: 3. CDR3 DNA: TGCAGTGCTAGATTTCTAGCGGGGGCCTACGAGCAGTACTTC. This sequence encodes CSARFLAGAYEQYF.

This clonotype was detected ten times or more. The J gene is TRBJ2-7, the V gene TRBV30; D is unresolved. Germline CDR1 is GTSNPN and CDR2 is SVGIG (reference sequence). The CDR3 sequence is 13 residues long. Trimming took 2 bases from V and 4 from J, leaving 12 bases between them. CDR3 loop: CAWSLGVLYEQYF. CDR3 DNA sequence: TGTGCCTGGAGTCTCGGTGTTCTATACGAGCAGTACTTC. Full variable domain (outside the CDR3, taken from reference TRBV30 and TRBJ2-7): SQTIHQWPATLVQPVGSPLSLECTVEGTSNPNLYWYRQAAGRGLQLLFYSVGIGQISSEVPQNLSASRPQDRQFILSSKKLLLSDSGFYLCAWSLGVLYEQYFGPGTRLTVT.

The sample holds a few counts of this clonotype. The V gene is TRBV20-1, the J gene TRBJ1-5; D gene uncertain. In germline, CDR1 is DFQATT, CDR2 SNEGSKA (reference sequence). The CDR3 is 13 amino acids. Trimming stripped 4 bases from V and 2 bases from J, with 9 bases between. In DNA, the CDR3 is TGCAGTGCTAACGGTAACGGCAATCAGCCCCAGCATTTT. It translates to CSANGNGNQPQHF.

The rearrangement joins TRBV29-1 to TRBJ2-1; D remains unclear. V was clipped by 6 bases and J by 1 base, with 10 bases between them. The CDR3 is 13 amino acids. The germline gives CDR1 SQVTM, CDR2 ANQGSEA. The DNA of the CDR3 is TGCAGCGTGGGCCGGATTTCCTACAATGAGCAGTTCTTC. It translates to CSVGRISYNEQFF.

This clonotype was counted many times. The rearrangement links TRBV5-1 to TRBJ1-1, with no clear D. The V gene lost 4 bases and the J gene lost 7 bases, with 14 bases spanning the gap. The CDR3 is 13 amino acids. Germline CDR1 reads SGHRS; CDR2 reads YFSETQ. The CDR3 loop is CASSLRPNLEAFF. In DNA, the CDR3 is TGCGCCAGCAGCCTTCGACCCAACCTTGAAGCTTTCTTT.

A single count supports this clonotype. The junction departs from the called germline gene at one end, perhaps through a read error. J is TRBJ2-1 and V is TRBV11-2; D unclear. Germline CDR1 SGHAT, CDR2 FQNNGV. The CDR3 consists of 11 residues. CDR3 loop: CACSLVDEQFF. In DNA, the CDR3 is TGTGCCTGCAGCTTAGTAGATGAGCAGTTCTTC.

This clonotype came up a few times. V and J are TRBV5-1 and TRBJ1-4; 10 bases align to TRBD1. The CDR3 sequence is 15 residues long. V was pared by 0 bases and J by 6 bases, with 2 bases of the junction left unmatched. Germline CDR1 SGHRS, CDR2 YFSETQ. CDR3 in DNA: TGCGCCAGCAGCTTGGATGGGACAGGGGATGAAAAACTGTTTTTT. Translation: CASSLDGTGDEKLFF.

This chain links TRBV12-3 or TRBV12-4 with TRBJ2-3; D perhaps matches TRBD2 (5 bases). The length of the CDR3 is 15 residues. The V gene lost 4 bases and the J gene lost 4 bases, with 15 bases spanning the gap. CDR3 sequence reads: CASSYSRGRADTQYF. The CDR3 nucleotides read TGTGCCAGCAGTTATAGCAGAGGGAGAGCAGATACGCAGTATTTT.

The chain joins TRBV2 to TRBJ1-4; no definite D call. This CDR3 contains 16 residues. V was pared by 6 bases and J by 7 bases, with 21 bases between. Germline V gene sequence: CDR1 SNHLY, CDR2 FYNNEI. This CDR3 is CASRHRAGPRVEKLFF. In DNA form, the CDR3 reads TGTGCCAGCAGGCATCGGGCAGGCCCACGAGTTGAAAAACTGTTTTTT.

Ten or more counts support this clonotype. The chain links TRBV7-9 to TRBJ1-6; 9 nucleotides match TRBD1. With V trimmed by 5 bases and J by 9 bases, 11 bases remained unmatched. This CDR3 is 16 amino acids long. CDR1 is SEHNR and CDR2 is FQNEAQ in the germline V gene (reference sequence). The CDR3 DNA reads as TGTGCCAGCAGCCGACGACAGGGGGGGAGAATTTCACCCCTCCACTTT. This gives the protein CASSRRQGGRISPLHF.

The chain combines TRBV5-1 with TRBJ2-7; 10 bases are a match to TRBD2. This CDR3 has 15 residues. V lost 3 bases and J lost 2; bases outside the gene matches: 5. Germline V gives CDR1 SGHRS, CDR2 YFSETQ. Here the CDR3 reads CASSSGTSETYEQYF. The CDR3 coding sequence is TGCGCCAGCAGCTCGGGGACTAGCGAAACCTACGAGCAGTACTTC.

This clonotype has a handful of counts. Being one base from a much bigger clone, this may be a read error. CDR3 DNA: TGTGCCAGCAGCCAAAGAACAGGGGGCAATTCACCCCCCCACTTT. Encoded protein: CASSQRTGGNSPPHF. V usage is TRBV7-2 and J usage is TRBJ1-6, with 9 bases lining up with TRBD1. CDR1 is SGHTA, CDR2 FQGNSA, per germline. The CDR3 consists of 15 residues.

J is TRBJ2-2 and V is TRBV9, with D hard to call. Germline CDR1 and CDR2: SGDLS and YYNGEE. V lost 0 bases to trimming and J lost 4 bases, with 10 bases between them. The CDR3 consists of 15 residues. The CDR3 DNA follows: TGTGCCAGCAGCGTAGCTATCAGTGGCACCGGGGAGCTGTTTTTT. Translation: CASSVAISGTGELFF.

The table lists this clonotype with a few counts. The chain employs TRBV12-3 or TRBV12-4 and TRBJ2-7; D might be TRBD1 (5 bases). Between the trimmed V and J ends, which lost 2 bases and 0 bases, there was a span of 20 bases. There are 18 residues in the CDR3. The CDR3 DNA is TGTGCCAGCAGTTTACCGCGACCCGGACACCGGAGCTCCTACGAGCAGTACTTC. Its translation: CASSLPRPGHRSSYEQYF.

The table lists this clonotype with many counts. The chain carries TRBV5-1 and TRBJ1-2, with D possibly TRBD1 on 6 matching bases. The V gene lost 5 bases and the J gene lost 5 bases, with 16 bases spanning the gap. Germline V gene sequence: CDR1 SGHRS, CDR2 YFSETQ. The CDR3 has 14 residues. The CDR3 loop reads CASSPGGGTYGYTF. Written as DNA, the CDR3 is TGCGCCAGCAGTCCGGGGGGGGGCACATATGGCTACACCTTC.

The rearrangement joins TRBV20-1 to TRBJ2-1, with 7 bases that match TRBD2. Trimming took 6 bases from V and 5 from J; bases not matched to a gene: 10. This CDR3 has 14 residues. Germline V gives CDR1 DFQATT, CDR2 SNEGSKA (reference sequence). The CDR3 spells CSAYKGGGNNEQFF. The CDR3 DNA follows: TGCAGTGCCTACAAAGGCGGGGGTAACAATGAGCAGTTCTTC.

Ten or more counts support this clonotype. The gene calls are TRBV29-1 and TRBJ2-4; 7 nucleotides agree with TRBD1. This CDR3 comprises 13 residues. Germline V gene data show CDR1 as SQVTM and CDR2 as ANQGSEA. The junction had 6 bases not matched to a gene; V was cut back by 4 bases and J by 6 bases. The CDR3 DNA is TGCAGCGTTGGGGGACAGAACTCAAACATTCAGTACTTC. This codes for CSVGGQNSNIQYF.